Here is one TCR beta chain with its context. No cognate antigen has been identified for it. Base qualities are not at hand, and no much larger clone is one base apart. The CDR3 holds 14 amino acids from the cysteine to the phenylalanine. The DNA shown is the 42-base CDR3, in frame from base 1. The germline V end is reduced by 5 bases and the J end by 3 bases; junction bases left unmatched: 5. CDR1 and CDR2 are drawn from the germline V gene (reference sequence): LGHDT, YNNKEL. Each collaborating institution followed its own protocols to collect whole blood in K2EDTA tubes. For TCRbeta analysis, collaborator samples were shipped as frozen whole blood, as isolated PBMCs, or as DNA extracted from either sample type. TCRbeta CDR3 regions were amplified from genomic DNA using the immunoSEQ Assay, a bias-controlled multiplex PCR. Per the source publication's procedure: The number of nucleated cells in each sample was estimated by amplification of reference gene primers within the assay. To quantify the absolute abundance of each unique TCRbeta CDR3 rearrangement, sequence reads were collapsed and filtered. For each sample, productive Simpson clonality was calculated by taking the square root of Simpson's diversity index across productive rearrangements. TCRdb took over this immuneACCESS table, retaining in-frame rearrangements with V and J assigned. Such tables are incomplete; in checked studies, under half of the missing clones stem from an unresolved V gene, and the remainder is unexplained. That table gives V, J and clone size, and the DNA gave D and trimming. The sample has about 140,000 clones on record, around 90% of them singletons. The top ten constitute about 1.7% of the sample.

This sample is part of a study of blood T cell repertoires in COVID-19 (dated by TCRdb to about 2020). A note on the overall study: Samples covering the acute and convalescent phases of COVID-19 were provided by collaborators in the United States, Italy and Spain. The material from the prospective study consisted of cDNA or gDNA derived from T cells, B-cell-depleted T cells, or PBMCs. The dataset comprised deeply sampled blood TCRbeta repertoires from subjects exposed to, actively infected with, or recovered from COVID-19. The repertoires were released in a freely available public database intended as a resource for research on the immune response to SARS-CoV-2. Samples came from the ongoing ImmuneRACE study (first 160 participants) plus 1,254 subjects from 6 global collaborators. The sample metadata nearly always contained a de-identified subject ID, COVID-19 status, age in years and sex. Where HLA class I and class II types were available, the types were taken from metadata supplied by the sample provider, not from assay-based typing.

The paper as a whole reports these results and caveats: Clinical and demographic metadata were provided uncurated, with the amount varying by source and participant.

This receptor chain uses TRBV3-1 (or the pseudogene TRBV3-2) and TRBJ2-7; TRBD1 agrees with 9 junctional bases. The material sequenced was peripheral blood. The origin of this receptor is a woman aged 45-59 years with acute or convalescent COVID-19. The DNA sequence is TGTGCCAGCAGCTCGCCGGGACAGGGCTACGAGCAGTACTTC. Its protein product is CASSSPGQGYEQYF.